These 18 T cell receptor beta chains were sequenced from one sample in a study of molecular identifiers for immune sequencing clone quantification. Using its own MiXCR run on the PCR reads, TCRdb lists one record per CDR3 protein. The sample lists just under 650,000 distinct CDR3 sequences, nearly 20% occurring once. The sample taken for sequencing was naive CD8+ T cells from blood, with Jurkat cell RNA spiked in. Subset given: FACS-sorted CD8+CD4-CCR7+CD45RA+ naive T cells. The receptor source for this set is a human donor in good health. Some libraries in this study had Jurkat cell RNA spiked in.

The table lists this clonotype with a few counts. This may stem from a read error, because a much larger clone lies one nucleotide away. The rearrangement joins TRBV28 to TRBJ1-1; D remains unclear. CDR3 size: 14 residues. CDR1 is MDHEN and CDR2 is SYDVKM in the germline V gene. Here the CDR3 reads CASSLEYGNTEVFF. CDR3 DNA: TGTGCCAGCAGTTTAGAGTACGGGAACACTGAAGTTTTCTTT.

This clonotype was counted ten times or more. The J gene is TRBJ2-1, the V gene TRBV6-2 or TRBV6-3, with D perhaps matching TRBD2 (5 bases). The CDR3 contains 13 residues. The V end was cut by 5 bases, the J end by 4 bases, with 9 bases between. Per the germline V gene, CDR1 is MNHEY and CDR2 is SVGEGT. CDR3 in amino acids: CASSTEGYNEQFF. The CDR3 DNA follows: TGTGCCAGCAGTACAGAGGGTTACAATGAGCAGTTCTTC.

A remark on this clonotype: This may be a read error: a much more frequent sequence differs by one nucleotide. The chain carries TRBV28 and TRBJ2-6; D ambiguous. This CDR3 has 15 residues. V lost 5 bases to trimming and J lost 2 bases, with 10 bases between them. Germline loops: CDR1 MDHEN, CDR2 SYDVKM. The CDR3 DNA reads as TGTGCCAGCAGTCCCCGGTGCACTGGGGCCAACGTCCTGACTTTC. This encodes CASSPRCTGANVLTF.

This clonotype has just a few counts. This chain connects TRBV27 to TRBJ2-7, with D possibly matching TRBD2 (6 bases). The CDR3 has 14 residues. V shed 2 bases and J shed 6 bases, with 14 bases lying between them. Germline V CDR1 and CDR2: MNHEY, SMNVEV (reference sequence). The CDR3 loop reads CASSLGRGIFEQYF. In DNA, the CDR3 is TGTGCCAGCAGTTTAGGGCGGGGTATCTTCGAGCAGTACTTC.

This clonotype has a handful of counts. The chain uses TRBV5-1 and TRBJ2-3; 14 bases map to TRBD2. With 4 bases clipped from V and 3 bases from J, the junction kept 13 bases outside the gene matches. Germline V gene sequence: CDR1 SGHRS, CDR2 YFSETQ. The length of the CDR3 is 19 residues. The CDR3 region is CASSTRRLAGGPSTDTQYF. The CDR3 DNA is TGCGCCAGCAGCACACGGCGACTAGCGGGAGGGCCCTCGACAGATACGCAGTATTTT. Variable domain in full (rest from reference TRBV5-1 and TRBJ2-3): KAGVTQTPRYLIKTRGQQVTLSCSPISGHRSVSWYQQTPGQGLQFLFEYFSETQRNKGNFPGRFSGRQFSNSRSEMNVSTLELGDSALYLCASSTRRLAGGPSTDTQYFGPGTRLTVL.

In its sample, this clonotype was seen many times. The gene calls are TRBV6-2 or TRBV6-3 and TRBJ1-1; D is perhaps TRBD1 (5 bases). This CDR3 has 14 residues. The germline CDR1 and CDR2 sequences are MNHEY and SVGEGT. V lost 6 bases and J 6 bases, leaving 17 bases between the germline ends. The DNA of the CDR3 is TGTGCCAGCAGGGCCGGGACGGCCTTCTCTGAAGCTTTCTTT. Protein: CASRAGTAFSEAFF.

This clonotype was recorded at least ten times. V usage is TRBV28 and J usage is TRBJ2-7, with TRBD2 matching over 9 bases. V was clipped by 6 bases and J by 3 bases; unmatched bases: 9. Looked up from germline, CDR1 is MDHEN and CDR2 is SYDVKM. The CDR3 contains 15 residues. The CDR3 sequence: CASSFRGLALYEQYF. In DNA form, the CDR3 reads TGTGCCAGCAGCTTTAGGGGACTAGCTCTCTACGAGCAGTACTTC.

As concerns this clonotype: An end of the junction does not agree with germline; a read error may underlie this. The V call is TRBV19, the J call TRBJ2-7; 8 bases align to TRBD1. CDR1 is LNHDA, CDR2 SQIVND, per germline (reference sequence). This CDR3 comprises 14 residues. CDR3 in amino acids: CASGIRTGWHEQYF. For the CDR3, the DNA is TGTGCCAGTGGTATCCGGACAGGGTGGCACGAGCAGTACTTC.

This clonotype was detected ten times or more. V usage is TRBV4-3 and J usage is TRBJ2-2; TRBD1 matches 8 bases. The CDR3 contains 17 residues. Trimming took 0 bases from V and 5 from J; bases not matched to a gene: 8. Looked up from germline, CDR1 is LGHNA and CDR2 is YSLEER. The CDR3 DNA sequence: TGCGCCAGCAGCCAAGATCTAGGCAGGGGGCTTACCGGGGAGCTGTTTTTT. This gives the protein CASSQDLGRGLTGELFF.

Worth noting for this clonotype: A much bigger clone sits one base away, suggesting this may be a read error. The chain carries TRBV4-3 and TRBJ2-7, with D tentatively TRBD1 or TRBD2 (6 bases each). The germline gives CDR1 LGHNA, CDR2 YSLEER. CDR3 length equals 16 residues. V was pared by 4 bases and J by 3 bases, with 19 bases between. CDR3: CASSRDRAGHRYEQYF. DNA of the CDR3: TGCGCCAGCAGCCGAGATCGGGCGGGACACCGCTACGAGCAGTACTTC.

This clonotype occurred many times. The gene calls are TRBV30 and TRBJ2-1; either TRBD1 or TRBD2 may fit D (5 bases each). Per the germline V gene, CDR1 is GTSNPN and CDR2 is SVGIG (reference sequence). The CDR3 loop spans 16 amino acids. Trimming stripped 0 bases from V and 7 bases from J, with 19 bases between. CDR3 nucleotide sequence: TGTGCCTGGAGTGTAGATTTTGCGAGGGGTGCAAATGAGCAGTTCTTC. Its translation is CAWSVDFARGANEQFF.

This clonotype was counted between two and nine times. The rearrangement links TRBV27 to TRBJ2-1, with TRBD2 matching 10 bases. CDR1 is MNHEY and CDR2 is SMNVEV in the germline V gene (reference sequence). This CDR3 region has 14 residues. The ends lost 11 bases at V and 7 bases at J; junction bases unmatched: 11. This CDR3 reads CAVRTSGLQNEQFF. The CDR3 nucleotides are TGTGCCGTACGGACTAGCGGCTTACAGAATGAGCAGTTCTTC.

This clonotype occurred many times. The V call is TRBV7-6, the J call TRBJ2-1, with D perhaps TRBD2 (5 bases). The ends were cut back, 1 base at V and 8 bases at J, with 15 bases in the middle. The germline V gene encodes CDR1 SGHVS and CDR2 FNYEAQ. This CDR3 region has 15 residues. CDR3 amino acids: CASSLGPVASDEQFF. CDR3 sequence (DNA): TGTGCCAGCAGCTTAGGTCCGGTAGCGTCGGATGAGCAGTTCTTC.

Remarks on this clonotype: One end of the junction fails to match germline, which may point to a read error. V and J are TRBV7-7 and TRBJ2-5; 10 bases agree with TRBD2. Looked up from germline, CDR1 is SSHAT and CDR2 is FNYEAQ (reference sequence). This CDR3 comprises 15 residues. The CDR3 reads CASSYAASGGETPYF. The CDR3 DNA reads TGTGCCAGCAGCTACGCTGCTAGCGGGGGAGAGACCCCGTACTTC.

In its sample, this clonotype was seen many times. V gene TRBV27 combines with J gene TRBJ2-2, with D tentatively TRBD1 (7 bases). Looked up from germline, CDR1 is MNHEY and CDR2 is SMNVEV (reference sequence). Between the trimmed V and J ends, which lost 5 bases and 6 bases, there was a span of 19 bases. This CDR3 contains 16 residues. CDR3 loop: CASSLLTGTGAGELFF. The CDR3 nucleotides are TGTGCCAGCAGTCTTCTGACAGGGACGGGGGCCGGGGAGCTGTTTTTT.

This sequence joins TRBV10-3 and TRBJ2-1, with D possibly being TRBD2 (6 bases). The CDR3 runs 14 residues. The germline V gene encodes CDR1 ENHRY and CDR2 SYGVKD. Trimming took 8 bases from V and 6 from J, leaving 17 bases between them. CDR3 sequence (DNA): TGTGCCATCCGGGACCTAGCGCGGGGCAATGAGCAGTTCTTC. The encoded protein is CAIRDLARGNEQFF.

This clonotype was recorded many times. J is TRBJ2-7 and V is TRBV10-3; the D gene is possibly TRBD2 (5 bases). Between the trimmed V and J ends, which lost 6 bases and 3 bases, there was a span of 12 bases. Germline CDR1 and CDR2: ENHRY and SYGVKD. CDR3 length: 13 residues. The CDR3 reads CAIRETTRYEQYF. Here the CDR3 DNA reads TGTGCCATCAGGGAGACTACCCGCTACGAGCAGTACTTC.

This clonotype was counted at least ten times. The gene calls are TRBV5-6 and TRBJ2-6; D may be TRBD2 (5 bases). The CDR3 is 18 amino acids. Trimming removed 0 bases from V and 0 bases from J, with 13 bases in between. Germline V gene data show CDR1 as SGHDT and CDR2 as YYEEEE. The CDR3 DNA sequence: TGTGCCAGCAGCTTGGAGGGCAGTGGGAGCTCTGGGGCCAACGTCCTGACTTTC. It specifies CASSLEGSGSSGANVLTF.